The next 27 T cell receptor beta chains were all read from a single sample in a study of cytomegalovirus exposure and HLA in healthy donors. The PCR contained 60 Vbeta and 13 Jbeta primers. Produced via immunoSEQ multiplex PCR; TCRdb's table is partial and in-frame only. The repertoire holds fewer than 200,000 clones, with around 77% as singletons. Source material: PBMCs. All receptors derive from a man aged 60 to 69 in good health and CMV-seronegative.

The chain uses TRBV19 and TRBJ1-2; 10 bases align to TRBD1. This CDR3 spans 14 amino acids. Germline CDR1 and CDR2: LNHDA and SQIVND (reference sequence). Trimming at V came to 9 bases and at J to 3 bases, leaving 7 bases not matched to a gene. In DNA form, the CDR3 reads TGTGCCAGCTCCGGGACAGGGGAAGACTATGGCTACACCTTC. Its translation: CASSGTGEDYGYTF.

The gene calls are TRBV14 and TRBJ2-5, with a tentative D call TRBD1 (5 bases). Looked up from germline, CDR1 is SGHDN and CDR2 is FVKESK. The CDR3 runs 15 residues. The V end lost 1 base, the J end lost 5 bases, and 14 bases lay between the germline ends. CDR3 nucleotides: TGTGCCAGCAGCCAAGCAGGGTGGTATTCGGAGACCCAGTACTTC. It is translated as CASSQAGWYSETQYF.

The J gene is TRBJ2-6, the V gene TRBV29-1, with TRBD2 matching 8 bases. V dropped 6 bases and J dropped 5; count of bases not matched to a gene: 6. Germline loops: CDR1 SQVTM, CDR2 ANQGSEA. CDR3 length: 14 residues. In DNA form, the CDR3 reads TGCAGCGTAACCGGGGGGGTTTGGGCCAACGTCCTGACTTTC. Translated, it gives CSVTGGVWANVLTF.

The V gene is TRBV7-6, the J gene TRBJ2-7; D unresolved. The V gene lost 1 base and the J gene lost 6 bases, with 13 bases spanning the gap. Germline assignment: CDR1 SGHVS and CDR2 FNYEAQ. CDR3 length equals 14 residues. The CDR3 is CASSLVSGDGEQYF. The DNA of the CDR3 is TGTGCCAGCAGCTTAGTATCCGGAGATGGCGAGCAGTACTTC. The full variable domain, completed using reference TRBV7-6 and TRBJ2-7, is GAGVSQSPRYKVTKRGQDVALRCDPISGHVSLYWYRQALGQGPEFLTYFNYEAQQDKSGLPNDRFSAERPEGSISTLTIQRTEQRDSAMYRCASSLVSGDGEQYFGPGTRLTVT.

This chain links TRBV4-2 with TRBJ1-1; the D is unclear. The CDR3 spans 12 residues. V was trimmed by 2 bases and J by 7 bases, leaving 8 bases between them. Germline-derived CDR1 and CDR2 are LGHNA and YNFKEQ. Here the CDR3 reads CASSQPSNEAFF. CDR3 nucleotide sequence: TGTGCCAGCAGCCAACCATCTAATGAAGCTTTCTTT.

The chain has TRBV28 and TRBJ1-3; 10 bases are shared with TRBD1. The junction had 9 bases not matched to a gene; V was cut back by 6 bases and J by 4 bases. The CDR3 has 16 amino acids. Germline-derived CDR1 and CDR2 are MDHEN and SYDVKM. The CDR3 region is CASSTTGTGAGNTIYF. The CDR3 coding sequence is TGTGCCAGCAGCACCACCGGGACAGGGGCCGGAAACACCATATATTTT.

The chain uses TRBV9 and TRBJ1-2, with TRBD1 matching 10 bases. The CDR3 contains 15 residues. Trimming at V came to 0 bases and at J to 4 bases, leaving 3 bases not matched to a gene. The germline gives CDR1 SGDLS, CDR2 YYNGEE. CDR3 coding DNA: TGTGCCAGCAGCGTAGGAGACAGGGGGCTCTATGGCTACACCTTC. It codes for CASSVGDRGLYGYTF.

CDR3 in amino acids: CASSSGPGTWGQPQHF. CDR3 coding DNA: TGTGCCAGCAGTTCGGGCCCGGGGACATGGGGTCAGCCCCAGCATTTT. The gene calls are TRBV27 and TRBJ1-5; TRBD1 might be the D (6 bases). The CDR3 runs 16 residues. CDR1 and CDR2 (germline): MNHEY, SMNVEV (reference sequence). The V gene lost 4 bases and the J gene lost 6 bases, with 19 bases spanning the gap.

The chain has TRBV5-1 and TRBJ2-6; weak D call: TRBD2 (5 bases). This CDR3 region has 18 residues. Trimming pared 0 bases from V and 0 bases from J, leaving 13 bases between. From germline, CDR1 is SGHRS and CDR2 YFSETQ. This CDR3 reads CASSLVGARGSGANVLTF. As DNA, the CDR3 is TGCGCCAGCAGCTTGGTGGGAGCACGGGGCTCTGGGGCCAACGTCCTGACTTTC. Filled out from reference TRBV5-1 and TRBJ2-6, the complete variable domain reads KAGVTQTPRYLIKTRGQQVTLSCSPISGHRSVSWYQQTPGQGLQFLFEYFSETQRNKGNFPGRFSGRQFSNSRSEMNVSTLELGDSALYLCASSLVGARGSGANVLTFGAGSRLTVL.

The chain carries TRBV15 and TRBJ1-1; D uncertain. The CDR3 extends over 13 amino acids. The germline V gene encodes CDR1 LNHNV and CDR2 YYDKDF (reference sequence). V was pared by 0 bases and J by 3 bases, with 5 bases between. The CDR3 region is CATSRDRDTEAFF. The CDR3 DNA is TGTGCCACCAGCAGAGATCGTGACACTGAAGCTTTCTTT.

This chain links TRBV2 with TRBJ2-4, with 7 bases aligning to TRBD1. This CDR3 is 15 amino acids long. The junction had 5 bases not matched to a gene; V was cut back by 6 bases and J by 0 bases. The germline gives CDR1 SNHLY, CDR2 FYNNEI. The CDR3 DNA sequence: TGTGCCAGCAGCGGACAGGTGCTAGCCAAAAACATTCAGTACTTC. Amino acids: CASSGQVLAKNIQYF.

The chain has TRBV11-3 and TRBJ2-1; 7 bases align to TRBD2. This CDR3 region has 14 residues. CDR1 is SGHNT and CDR2 is YENEEA in the germline V gene. V gave up 5 bases and J gave up 10 bases; unmatched junction bases: 11. The CDR3 DNA reads TGTGCCAGCAGCCCCTCTTATGTGGGAGGGGAGCAGTTCTTC. Translating gives CASSPSYVGGEQFF.

J is TRBJ1-1 and V is TRBV5-4, with D maybe TRBD1 (5 bases). V gave up 4 bases and J gave up 2 bases, with 15 bases separating them. Looked up from germline, CDR1 is SGHNT and CDR2 is YYREEE (reference sequence). This CDR3 contains 15 residues. The CDR3 is CASSPGGRLNTEAFF. CDR3 bases: TGTGCCAGCAGCCCGGGGGGGAGGCTAAACACTGAAGCTTTCTTT.

The chain links TRBV7-8 to TRBJ1-2, with 7 nucleotides matching TRBD1. Unmatched junction bases numbered 6, after V lost 1 base and J lost 4 bases. The germline gives CDR1 SGHVS, CDR2 FQNEAQ. The CDR3 is 15 amino acids. Here the CDR3 DNA reads TGTGCCAGCAGCTTAGAATCAGGGACAGTCTATGGCTACACCTTC. Translation gives CASSLESGTVYGYTF.

The chain has TRBV5-1 and TRBJ1-2, with D possibly TRBD1 on 6 matching bases. The CDR3 is made up of 15 amino acids. The V and J ends lost 4 bases and 6 bases respectively, with 19 bases between them. Germline V CDR1 and CDR2: SGHRS, YFSETQ. For the CDR3, the DNA is TGCGCCAGCAGCCCCGCCCCCGGGACACAGGATGGCTACACCTTC. Protein sequence: CASSPAPGTQDGYTF.

CDR3: CATSRVSAGGQETQYF. CDR3 bases: TGTGCCACCAGCAGAGTTAGCGCAGGAGGCCAAGAGACCCAGTACTTC. The V call is TRBV15, the J call TRBJ2-5; weak D call: TRBD2 (5 bases). Germline CDR1 LNHNV, CDR2 YYDKDF (reference sequence). Trimming pared 1 base from V and 1 base from J, leaving 13 bases between. The length of the CDR3 is 16 residues.

With regard to this clone: Because the CDR3's place on the DNA is in doubt, the DNA is left out and the CDR3 is given as listed by TCRdb. V is TRBV29-1 and J is TRBJ1-2; the table's D gene call, TRBD1, was not cross checked with the DNA. The CDR3 sequence runs 15 residues, both termini included. CDR1 is SQVTM, CDR2 ANQGSEA, per germline. The chain's CDR3 is CSVRWASGTAAGYPF.

The chain joins TRBV9 to TRBJ1-4; 7 bases are shared with TRBD1. CDR3 length equals 14 residues. CDR1 is SGDLS, CDR2 YYNGEE, per germline. The J segment lost 8 bases and the V segment lost 3 bases, leaving 7 bases of the junction unmatched. CDR3 DNA: TGTGCCAGCAGCGCGACAGGGCAGGCAGAAAAACTGTTTTTT. It specifies CASSATGQAEKLFF.

A word on this clone: At one end, the junction sequence differs from germline, possibly due to a read error. The J gene is TRBJ1-2, the V gene TRBV10-1; D ambiguous. The CDR3 contains 13 residues. The germline gives CDR1 WNHNN, CDR2 SYGVQD (reference sequence). The chain's CDR3 is CASSANEKQETRF. The CDR3 DNA sequence: TGCGCCAGCAGTGCCAATGAGAAGCAGGAAACGCGCTTC.

The V and J genes are TRBV7-9 and TRBJ1-2; 8 positions match TRBD1. Germline trimming cut 5 bases from V and 6 bases from J; bases unmatched to any gene: 11. The germline gives CDR1 SEHNR, CDR2 FQNEAQ (reference sequence). There are 15 residues in the CDR3. The CDR3, as DNA: TGTGCCAGCAGCCCCACCAGGGGGCGGTATCATGGCTACACCTTC. It specifies CASSPTRGRYHGYTF.

The chain employs TRBV5-1 and TRBJ2-2, with D perhaps TRBD2 (6 bases). Per germline, CDR1 SGHRS and CDR2 YFSETQ. There are 16 residues in the CDR3. Deletions cut 0 bases from V and 2 bases from J, with 11 bases between. The CDR3 DNA reads as TGCGCCAGCAGCTTGGTTGGCGGGATAAACACCGGGGAGCTGTTTTTT. Encoded protein: CASSLVGGINTGELFF.

This chain's CDR3 is CASSFRQRTSGRATEAQYF. The CDR3 DNA reads as TGCGCCAGCAGCTTCCGACAGAGGACTAGCGGGAGGGCCACCGAGGCCCAGTACTTC. The rearrangement links TRBV5-1 to TRBJ2-5, with 15 nucleotides matching TRBD2. The V and J ends lost 2 bases and 9 bases, in that order; junction bases with no gene match: 17. CDR3 length: 19 amino acids. CDR1 is SGHRS and CDR2 is YFSETQ in the germline V gene.

The V call is TRBV10-3, the J call TRBJ2-3, with TRBD2 matching 13 bases. The CDR3 contains 16 residues. With V trimmed by 3 bases and J by 6 bases, 6 bases remained unmatched. Germline V gives CDR1 ENHRY, CDR2 SYGVKD. CDR3 bases: TGTGCCATCAGTGAAACTAGCGGGGGGGCCAGTGATACGCAGTATTTT. Protein sequence: CAISETSGGASDTQYF.

The chain couples TRBV7-8 to TRBJ2-7, with a tentative D call TRBD2 (6 bases). The germline CDR1 and CDR2 sequences are SGHVS and FQNEAQ. V gave up 5 bases and J gave up 0 bases, with 14 bases separating them. The CDR3 loop spans 15 amino acids. CDR3 DNA sequence: TGTGCCAGCAGCCTTTATCGGGACTCCTCCTACGAGCAGTACTTC. Translating it yields CASSLYRDSSYEQYF.

V and J are TRBV11-2 and TRBJ2-5; D remains ambiguous. V lost 1 base to trimming and J lost 7 bases, with 7 bases between them. This CDR3 has 12 residues. CDR1 and CDR2 (germline): SGHAT, FQNNGV. The CDR3 is CASSLGFGTQYF. The CDR3 DNA sequence: TGTGCCAGCAGCTTAGGGTTCGGGACCCAGTACTTC.

The V and J genes are TRBV5-1 and TRBJ2-3, with 10 bases matching TRBD1. The CDR3 sequence is 17 residues long. V trimming: 4 bases; J trimming: 4 bases; junction bases outside the gene matches: 12. CDR1 is SGHRS, CDR2 YFSETQ, per germline. The CDR3 DNA reads as TGCGCCAGCAGCCCCTGGACAGGGGGTGGACTTGCAGATACGCAGTATTTT. Amino acid sequence: CASSPWTGGGLADTQYF.

This chain joins TRBV27 and TRBJ2-3; possibly TRBD2 for D (6 bases). The CDR3 loop spans 13 amino acids. V was pared by 7 bases and J by 3 bases, with 11 bases between. CDR1 and CDR2 from the germline V gene are MNHEY and SMNVEV (reference sequence). The CDR3 DNA follows: TGTGCCAGCACAGGGACTGAGACAGATACGCAGTATTTT. Amino acids: CASTGTETDTQYF.